This is a list of T cell receptor beta chains from one sample in a study of blood T cell repertoires in COVID-19. Data came from immunoSEQ multiplex PCR; TCRdb stores just in-frame clones and leaves some out. This sample has 250,000 to 350,000 clones, with around 82% found just once. The sample taken for sequencing was peripheral blood. The receptor set was obtained from a human donor with COVID-19, enrolled during active disease. The donor label of this sample is uncertain. CDR3s include the opening cysteine and the closing phenylalanine or tryptophan. Each record gives: CDR3 DNA, CDR3 protein, clone size, D gene, V gene, J gene. The D gene is left open where the match is weak. Clone size is not always given. Where it is, it says once, few, many or a class for expanded clones.

DNA: TGTGCCAGCTCACCACTTACAGGGGCCTCGGGGCCCCAGCATTTT
CDR3: CASSPLTGASGPQHF
size: -
D: TRBD1
V: TRBV18
J: TRBJ1-5

DNA: TGTGCCAGCAGCGTCTTAGCGGGAGGGCGGAATGAGCAGTTCTTC
CDR3: CASSVLAGGRNEQFF
size: -
D: TRBD2
V: TRBV9
J: TRBJ2-1

DNA: TGTGCCAGCAGTTATTCCGGGACACGGACTGGAAACACCATATATTTT
CDR3: CASSYSGTRTGNTIYF
size: -
D: -
V: TRBV6-6
J: TRBJ1-3

DNA: TGTGCCAGTAGTATTTATTCCGGGGATCAGCCCCAGCATTTT
CDR3: CASSIYSGDQPQHF
size: -
D: -
V: TRBV19
J: TRBJ1-5

DNA: TGTGCCAGCAGAAAACAGGGGGCGGTCCTCAACGAGCAGTACTTC
CDR3: CASRKQGAVLNEQYF
size: -
D: TRBD1
V: TRBV28
J: TRBJ2-7

DNA: TGTGCCACCAGTAAAGGGGGACACCCCTACAATGAGCAGTTCTTC
CDR3: CATSKGGHPYNEQFF
size: -
D: -
V: TRBV24-1
J: TRBJ2-1

DNA: TGTGCCAGTACCCCCGGCCCGGGAGGAAAACTGTTTTTT
CDR3: CASTPGPGGKLFF
size: once
D: -
V: TRBV19
J: TRBJ1-4

DNA: TGTGCCAGTAGTCTCCTGAGAGGAAACACCATATATTTT
CDR3: CASSLLRGNTIYF
size: once
D: -
V: TRBV19
J: TRBJ1-3

DNA: TGCGCCAGCAGCTTAGCCGGGACAGGGGGGACCGGGGAGCTGTTTTTT
CDR3: CASSLAGTGGTGELFF
size: -
D: TRBD1
V: TRBV5-1
J: TRBJ2-2

DNA: TGTGCCAGCACCTCCACAGGCCTCTACGAGCAGTACTTC
CDR3: CASTSTGLYEQYF
size: -
D: -
V: TRBV12-3/TRBV12-4
J: TRBJ2-7

DNA: TGTGCCATCCGTGGTAGCCTCGATGAAAAACTGTTTTTT
CDR3: CAIRGSLDEKLFF
size: -
D: -
V: TRBV10-3
J: TRBJ1-4

DNA: TGTGCCAGCAGCAGTGGGACAGGGACTGAAGCTTTCTTT
CDR3: CASSSGTGTEAFF
size: -
D: TRBD1
V: TRBV7-3
J: TRBJ1-1

DNA: TGTGCCAGCAGCTCCCTCCCAGGCTCCTACAATGAGCAGTTCTTC
CDR3: CASSSLPGSYNEQFF
size: -
D: -
V: TRBV7-3
J: TRBJ2-1

DNA: TGTGCCAGCAGTTACTCGCTGGGAGCAGATACGCAGTATTTT
CDR3: CASSYSLGADTQYF
size: -
D: -
V: TRBV6-5
J: TRBJ2-3

DNA: TGTGCCAGCAGTTTACGTGGATTACTAGTAGGGGAGACCCAGTACTTC
CDR3: CASSLRGLLVGETQYF
size: once
D: -
V: TRBV27
J: TRBJ2-5

DNA: TGTGCCAGCATCCCGGGACTTGTGGGGCTAGCGGGAGGGCCCACAGATACGCAGTATTTT
CDR3: CASIPGLVGLAGGPTDTQYF
size: -
D: TRBD2
V: TRBV6-2/TRBV6-3
J: TRBJ2-3

DNA: TGCGCCAGCAGCTTGGGGACAGGGACTGGAAACACCATATATTTT
CDR3: CASSLGTGTGNTIYF
size: -
D: TRBD1
V: TRBV5-1
J: TRBJ1-3

DNA: TGCGCCAGCAGCTTAGGGGGAGACTATGGCTACACCTTC
CDR3: CASSLGGDYGYTF
size: -
D: -
V: TRBV5-1
J: TRBJ1-2

DNA: TGTGCCAGCAGCTTTCCCGGGACTAGCGGGGATCCTTACAATGAGCAGTTCTTC
CDR3: CASSFPGTSGDPYNEQFF
size: -
D: TRBD2
V: TRBV3-1/TRBV3-2
J: TRBJ2-1

DNA: TGTGCCAGCAGCTTTGTGGGGGCCTATGGCTACACCTTC
CDR3: CASSFVGAYGYTF
size: -
D: -
V: TRBV7-6
J: TRBJ1-2

DNA: TGTGCCAGCAGCTTGGGGACTAGACCGTACGAGCAGTACTTC
CDR3: CASSLGTRPYEQYF
size: -
D: TRBD2
V: TRBV7-9
J: TRBJ2-7

DNA: TGTGCCAGCAGCACCGATGGGCGAGAAAAACTGTTTTTT
CDR3: CASSTDGREKLFF
size: -
D: -
V: TRBV7-2
J: TRBJ1-4

DNA: TGTGCCAGCAGGCAGTTCGGTAGCGGCTCTACGGAGACCCAGTACTTC
CDR3: CASRQFGSGSTETQYF
size: -
D: -
V: TRBV28
J: TRBJ2-5

DNA: TGTGCCAGCAGCTTGGCTACTAGCCCTCCGTCCGGGACCCAGTACTTC
CDR3: CASSLATSPPSGTQYF
size: -
D: -
V: TRBV7-2
J: TRBJ2-5

DNA: TGTGCCAGCAGTCCCGGTACAGGGCTGGGCACTGAAGCTTTCTTT
CDR3: CASSPGTGLGTEAFF
size: -
D: -
V: TRBV28
J: TRBJ1-1

DNA: TGTGCCAGCAGCGTTGGGACAGGAAACATGAACACTGAAGCTTTCTTT
CDR3: CASSVGTGNMNTEAFF
size: -
D: TRBD1
V: TRBV9
J: TRBJ1-1

DNA: TGTGCCAGCAGCGTAACAGGGGGCGGGCACACTGAAGCTTTCTTT
CDR3: CASSVTGGGHTEAFF
size: -
D: TRBD1
V: TRBV28
J: TRBJ1-1

DNA: TGTGCCAGCAGCGTAGCTCCTAACTACGGGGAGCTGTTTTTT
CDR3: CASSVAPNYGELFF
size: -
D: -
V: TRBV9
J: TRBJ2-2

DNA: TGTGCCAGCAGCTTAGTTACCGGGACAGGGGGCTCCAATCAGCCCCAGCATTTT
CDR3: CASSLVTGTGGSNQPQHF
size: -
D: TRBD1
V: TRBV7-9
J: TRBJ1-5

DNA: TGTGCCAGCAGCGGGGACAGGGCTCTTACACCCCTCCACTTT
CDR3: CASSGDRALTPLHF
size: -
D: TRBD1
V: TRBV5-6
J: TRBJ1-6

DNA: TGTGCCAGCAGCCTCGGGTCTACTAGCACAGATACGCAGTATTTT
CDR3: CASSLGSTSTDTQYF
size: -
D: -
V: TRBV5-6
J: TRBJ2-3

DNA: TGTGCCAGCTCACCTGGTCCAAGAGGCACAGATACGCAGTATTTT
CDR3: CASSPGPRGTDTQYF
size: -
D: -
V: TRBV18
J: TRBJ2-3

DNA: TGTGCCAGCAGTCCACAGGATCCCAATCAGCCCCAGCATTTT
CDR3: CASSPQDPNQPQHF
size: few
D: -
V: TRBV27
J: TRBJ1-5

DNA: TGTGCCAGTAGTATTAGCGGGAGAGGGACGGCCGAGCAGTACTTC
CDR3: CASSISGRGTAEQYF
size: -
D: TRBD2
V: TRBV19
J: TRBJ2-7

DNA: TGTGCCAGCAGCCAAGATGCGGCTACTCACAATGAGCAGTTCTTC
CDR3: CASSQDAATHNEQFF
size: -
D: -
V: TRBV3-1/TRBV3-2
J: TRBJ2-1

DNA: TGTGCCAGCAGCCGTTTTGTAGGGGCCCAGAGCTCCTACGAGCAGTACTTC
CDR3: CASSRFVGAQSSYEQYF
size: -
D: -
V: TRBV7-2
J: TRBJ2-7

DNA: TGTGCCAGCACGACCGGACAGGCCCTTAACTATGGCTACACCTTC
CDR3: CASTTGQALNYGYTF
size: -
D: TRBD1
V: TRBV5-4
J: TRBJ1-2

DNA: TGTGCCAGCAGCGTAGGGGTCAGGGCCGGTAAGTCGGGGGCCAACGTCCTGACTTTC
CDR3: CASSVGVRAGKSGANVLTF
size: -
D: -
V: TRBV9
J: TRBJ2-6

DNA: TGTGCCAGCAGCCAAGTTTGGGGAGAGGCGGGTGGCTACACCTTC
CDR3: CASSQVWGEAGGYTF
size: -
D: -
V: TRBV3-1/TRBV3-2
J: TRBJ1-2

DNA: TGCGCCAGCAGCCAAGGGAGCGGGTCTTACAATGAGCAGTTCTTC
CDR3: CASSQGSGSYNEQFF
size: -
D: -
V: TRBV5-1
J: TRBJ2-1

DNA: TGTGCCAGCAGCTTAGTGGGTACGGGGGAAGGGGCCTACAATGAGCAGTTCTTC
CDR3: CASSLVGTGEGAYNEQFF
size: -
D: -
V: TRBV7-3
J: TRBJ2-1

DNA: TGTGCCAGCAGTCTGGCTAGCTACGGGGAGCTGTTTTTT
CDR3: CASSLASYGELFF
size: -
D: -
V: TRBV12-3/TRBV12-4
J: TRBJ2-2